A selection of T cell receptor beta chains follows, all from one sample in a study of blood T cell repertoires in COVID-19. The protocol was immunoSEQ multiplex PCR, while the TCRdb copy is restricted to in-frame clones and leaves out a portion. The profile covers over 130,000 clones, with about 91% appearing a single time and 28% taken by the ten largest. Sequenced: peripheral blood. These receptors originate from a human donor in a cohort sampled during active COVID-19. CDR3s include the opening cysteine and the closing phenylalanine or tryptophan. Fields, in order: J gene, V gene, clone size, D gene, CDR3 DNA, CDR3 protein. The D gene is left open where the match is weak. Clone size is not always given. Where it is, it says once, few, many or a class for expanded clones.

j_gene: TRBJ2-1
v_gene: TRBV3-1/TRBV3-2
abundance: NA
d_gene: TRBD1
CDR3nt: TGTGCCAGCAGCCATAGGGGGCTTCTCAATGAGCAGTTCTTC
CDR3aa: CASSHRGLLNEQFF

j_gene: TRBJ2-7
v_gene: TRBV13
abundance: NA
d_gene: TRBD2
CDR3nt: TGTGCCAGCAGCCCACGTAGCGGGGGCCCCTACGAGCAGTACTTC
CDR3aa: CASSPRSGGPYEQYF

j_gene: TRBJ2-5
v_gene: TRBV19
abundance: NA
d_gene: NA
CDR3nt: TGTGCCAGTAGTATAGAGCGGACTACCACACAAGAGACCCAGTACTTC
CDR3aa: CASSIERTTTQETQYF

j_gene: TRBJ1-2
v_gene: TRBV3-1/TRBV3-2
abundance: NA
d_gene: NA
CDR3nt: TGTGCCAGCAGCCAAGAAATGCGGGCCCCGTCGGGCTACACCTTC
CDR3aa: CASSQEMRAPSGYTF

j_gene: TRBJ1-2
v_gene: TRBV9
abundance: NA
d_gene: NA
CDR3nt: TGTGCCAGCAGCGTAGATCGGACTGGGGGCAAGACCTATGGCTACACCTTC
CDR3aa: CASSVDRTGGKTYGYTF

j_gene: TRBJ2-7
v_gene: TRBV6-5
abundance: NA
d_gene: TRBD1
CDR3nt: TGTGCCAGCAGTTACTCGGTGACAGGGGGTTACGAGCAGTACTTC
CDR3aa: CASSYSVTGGYEQYF

j_gene: TRBJ1-4
v_gene: TRBV7-2
abundance: NA
d_gene: NA
CDR3nt: TGTGCCAGCAGTCTCAACAGGAATGAAAAACTGTTTTTT
CDR3aa: CASSLNRNEKLFF

j_gene: TRBJ1-5
v_gene: TRBV4-1
abundance: few
d_gene: TRBD1
CDR3nt: TGCGCCAGCAGCCAAGTATTCCGGGACAGGGGTAATCAGCCCCAGCATTTT
CDR3aa: CASSQVFRDRGNQPQHF

j_gene: TRBJ1-3
v_gene: TRBV7-2
abundance: NA
d_gene: NA
CDR3nt: TGTGCCAGCAGCTGGATCAGCGGGGGAAACACCATATATTTT
CDR3aa: CASSWISGGNTIYF

j_gene: TRBJ1-1
v_gene: TRBV6-5
abundance: NA
d_gene: NA
CDR3nt: TGTGCCAGCAGCCCCCCCGTAGGGGTGGCCACTGAAGCTTTCTTT
CDR3aa: CASSPPVGVATEAFF

j_gene: TRBJ2-7
v_gene: TRBV6-5
abundance: once
d_gene: NA
CDR3nt: TGTGCCAGCAGCTTACTAGGAAACGAGCAGTACTTC
CDR3aa: CASSLLGNEQYF

j_gene: TRBJ2-7
v_gene: TRBV7-9
abundance: NA
d_gene: NA
CDR3nt: TGTGCCAGCAGCTCTAAGGGACACTTCGAACTATACGAGCAGTACTTC
CDR3aa: CASSSKGHFELYEQYF

j_gene: TRBJ2-1
v_gene: TRBV7-9
abundance: many
d_gene: TRBD2
CDR3nt: TGTGCCAGCAGCTCTAATTGGGTTTTTTTGACTAGCAAGGGCAATGAGCAGTTCTTC
CDR3aa: CASSSNWVFLTSKGNEQFF

j_gene: TRBJ2-2
v_gene: TRBV5-1
abundance: NA
d_gene: NA
CDR3nt: TGCGCCAGCAGCTGGGGGGAAAACACCGGGGAGCTGTTTTTT
CDR3aa: CASSWGENTGELFF

j_gene: TRBJ1-2
v_gene: TRBV3-1/TRBV3-2
abundance: NA
d_gene: TRBD1
CDR3nt: TGTGCCAGCAGCCGAGGACAGGGTATTAGGTATGGCTACACCTTC
CDR3aa: CASSRGQGIRYGYTF

j_gene: TRBJ2-1
v_gene: TRBV5-6
abundance: NA
d_gene: NA
CDR3nt: TGTGCCAGCAGCCTTTACGGACAGGAGCAGTTCTTC
CDR3aa: CASSLYGQEQFF

j_gene: TRBJ1-5
v_gene: TRBV5-6
abundance: NA
d_gene: TRBD1
CDR3nt: TGTGCCAGCAGCTCCGGACAGGCCTCCTCTAATCAGCCCCAGCATTTT
CDR3aa: CASSSGQASSNQPQHF

j_gene: TRBJ1-1
v_gene: TRBV11-2
abundance: NA
d_gene: NA
CDR3nt: TGTGCCAGCAGCTTAGTCAGGGGGAACACTGAAGCTTTCTTT
CDR3aa: CASSLVRGNTEAFF

j_gene: TRBJ2-5
v_gene: TRBV7-9
abundance: NA
d_gene: NA
CDR3nt: TGTGCCAGCAGCCTCATTCAGAGGCTAGATCAGGGAGAGACCCAGTACTTC
CDR3aa: CASSLIQRLDQGETQYF

j_gene: TRBJ2-5
v_gene: TRBV15
abundance: NA
d_gene: NA
CDR3nt: TGTGCCACCAGCAGAGATTCCCCCCAGGAGACCCAGTACTTC
CDR3aa: CATSRDSPQETQYF

j_gene: TRBJ2-5
v_gene: TRBV19
abundance: once
d_gene: TRBD1
CDR3nt: TGTGCCAGTAGTATTGGGTACAGGGGGCAAGAGACCCAGTACTTC
CDR3aa: CASSIGYRGQETQYF

j_gene: TRBJ1-4
v_gene: TRBV4-1
abundance: NA
d_gene: NA
CDR3nt: TGCGCCAGCAGCCAAGGGATTTACGACGGAAAACGGGGAAATGAAAAACTGTTTTTT
CDR3aa: CASSQGIYDGKRGNEKLFF

j_gene: TRBJ1-4
v_gene: TRBV5-1
abundance: NA
d_gene: TRBD1
CDR3nt: TGCGCCAGCAGCTTGACACAGGGGGGTGAAAAACTGTTTTTT
CDR3aa: CASSLTQGGEKLFF

j_gene: TRBJ2-4
v_gene: TRBV5-4
abundance: NA
d_gene: TRBD2
CDR3nt: TGTGCCAGCAGTCTCGCGGGGGGGCCGGACATTCAGTACTTC
CDR3aa: CASSLAGGPDIQYF

j_gene: TRBJ1-5
v_gene: TRBV27
abundance: NA
d_gene: TRBD1
CDR3nt: TGTGCCAGTAGACAGGGTTATAGCAATCAGCCCCAGCATTTT
CDR3aa: CASRQGYSNQPQHF

j_gene: TRBJ2-5
v_gene: TRBV5-6
abundance: NA
d_gene: TRBD2
CDR3nt: TGTGCCAGCAGCTCTAGCGGGGGAGCACAAGAGACCCAGTACTTC
CDR3aa: CASSSSGGAQETQYF

j_gene: TRBJ1-2
v_gene: TRBV4-2
abundance: few
d_gene: TRBD1
CDR3nt: TGTGCCAGCAGCCGGGGCGACAGGGCGAACTATGGCTACACCTTC
CDR3aa: CASSRGDRANYGYTF

j_gene: TRBJ2-6
v_gene: TRBV27
abundance: NA
d_gene: NA
CDR3nt: TGTGCCAGCAGTGTGGGGGCATTTGGGGCCAACGTCCTGACTTTC
CDR3aa: CASSVGAFGANVLTF

j_gene: TRBJ1-5
v_gene: TRBV20-1
abundance: NA
d_gene: TRBD1
CDR3nt: TGCAGTGCTAGTCTGGGACAGCCTAAAGATAGCAATCAGCCCCAGCATTTT
CDR3aa: CSASLGQPKDSNQPQHF

j_gene: TRBJ2-5
v_gene: TRBV5-1
abundance: once
d_gene: NA
CDR3nt: TGCGCCAGTCAAACTGGGCGAATCCAAGAGACCCAGTACTTC
CDR3aa: CASQTGRIQETQYF

j_gene: TRBJ2-5
v_gene: TRBV6-5
abundance: NA
d_gene: NA
CDR3nt: TGTGCCAGCCGCTCAGGGCAGCAAGAGACCCAGTACTTC
CDR3aa: CASRSGQQETQYF

j_gene: TRBJ1-2
v_gene: TRBV9
abundance: once
d_gene: NA
CDR3nt: TGTGCCAGCAGCGTAGACTTCAGGGGTGGCTATGGCTACACCTTC
CDR3aa: CASSVDFRGGYGYTF

j_gene: TRBJ2-5
v_gene: TRBV7-6
abundance: NA
d_gene: TRBD2
CDR3nt: TGTGCCAGCAGCATTTATGACGGGGGGGAGACCCAGTACTTC
CDR3aa: CASSIYDGGETQYF

j_gene: TRBJ1-6
v_gene: TRBV6-5
abundance: NA
d_gene: TRBD1
CDR3nt: TGTGCCAGCAGTTCCGGGACAGCCTATAATTCACCCCTCCACTTT
CDR3aa: CASSSGTAYNSPLHF

j_gene: TRBJ2-2
v_gene: TRBV4-2
abundance: NA
d_gene: TRBD1
CDR3nt: TGTGCCAGCAGCCAAGAAGGGGGCCACGGGGAGCTGTTTTTT
CDR3aa: CASSQEGGHGELFF

j_gene: TRBJ2-1
v_gene: TRBV27
abundance: NA
d_gene: NA
CDR3nt: TGTGCCAGCAGTTCGGGGTCAGGATACAATGAGCAGTTCTTC
CDR3aa: CASSSGSGYNEQFF

j_gene: TRBJ2-5
v_gene: TRBV9
abundance: NA
d_gene: TRBD2
CDR3nt: TGTGCCAGCAGCGAGACTAGCGGAAGGGTGGTGGAGACCCAGTACTTC
CDR3aa: CASSETSGRVVETQYF

j_gene: TRBJ2-3
v_gene: TRBV9
abundance: NA
d_gene: NA
CDR3nt: TGTGCCAGCAGCGTAGAGGGGGGGAGAGCCACAGATACGCAGTATTTT
CDR3aa: CASSVEGGRATDTQYF

j_gene: TRBJ2-3
v_gene: TRBV7-3
abundance: NA
d_gene: TRBD2
CDR3nt: TGTGCCAGCAGCTCCTTAGCGGGGGCCCCGGCCACGCAGTATTTT
CDR3aa: CASSSLAGAPATQYF

j_gene: TRBJ1-2
v_gene: TRBV6-5
abundance: NA
d_gene: NA
CDR3nt: TGTGCCAGCAACGGGGGCTATGGCTACACCTTC
CDR3aa: CASNGGYGYTF

j_gene: TRBJ2-2
v_gene: TRBV25-1
abundance: NA
d_gene: NA
CDR3nt: TGTGCCAGCAGTCGGGCAGGGATAGCCGGGGAGCTGTTTTTT
CDR3aa: CASSRAGIAGELFF